The sequence of this T cell receptor beta chain was determined in a study of OX40 agonist ivuxolimab in advanced cancers. Looking at the study overall: Anti-PD-1, anti-PD-L1 or anti-CTLA-4 therapy given earlier was allowed, and around 40% had some.

Measured with immunoSEQ multiplex PCR; TCRdb has only the in-frame clones, and not every one. The data show 45,000 to 60,000 clones, 85% to 95% seen once. This clone is a singleton in its sample. Deletions cut 0 bases from V and 4 bases from J, with 12 bases between. Per the germline V gene, CDR1 is SGHTS and CDR2 is YDEGEE. The CDR3 sequence is 15 residues long. This TCR came from an adult with an advanced solid tumor such as melanoma, head and neck, liver or kidney cancer. The rearrangement uses TRBV5-8 and TRBJ2-3; either TRBD1 or TRBD2 may supply D (5 bases each). The sequenced sample was CD4+ or CD8+ T cells sorted from blood, obtained in a trial of the OX40 agonist ivuxolimab. Here the CDR3 DNA reads TGTGCCAGCAGCTTGGTATGGGGGAAGGCAGATACGCAGTATTTT. This gives the protein CASSLVWGKADTQYF.